This T cell receptor beta chain is from a study of T cell repertoires in cytomegalovirus infection. Study-wide background: As its CMV epitopes, the study selected recently identified HLA-C-restricted and well-studied HLA-B-restricted targets. Overall study findings and caveats: Ex vivo, HLA-C-restricted CMV-specific TCR beta clonotypes prevailed over the rest of the response.

TCRdb processed the reads anew with MiXCR; each CDR3 protein has one entry. The sample holds roughly 800,000 distinct CDR3 sequences; under 35% are singletons and the top ten take less than 15%. In regard to this clonotype: Its antigen is currently unknown.

V dropped 2 bases and J dropped 0 bases, with 19 bases sitting between them. CDR3 length equals 18 residues. Germline assignment: CDR1 ENHRY and CDR2 SYGVKD. This receptor was taken from a human donor in good health (CMV status not recorded). Some clones in this sample may be carry-over from other donors' samples. This sample comprised cultured CD8+ T cells from PBMCs, obtained from culture after CMV antigen stimulation. This chain joins TRBV10-3 and TRBJ1-1; D not resolved. DNA of the CDR3: TGTGCCATCAGTGAGGTAGGCAGGCCGCAATCCATGAACACTGAAGCTTTCTTT. Translating gives CAISEVGRPQSMNTEAFF.